The rows below give T cell receptor beta chains drawn from one sample of a study of T cell responses to AZD1222 COVID-19 vaccine. Profiling relied on immunoSEQ multiplex PCR, and the TCRdb table lists in-frame clones only, not all of them. Of 150,000 or so clones in the sample, 87% were seen once. The sequencing here drew on peripheral blood, taken 28 days after the second AZD1222 dose. All receptors come from an adult who received the AZD1222 COVID-19 vaccine. Both conserved end residues are part of each CDR3. The D gene is left open where the match is weak. The size field is filled for only some rows; it gives once, few, many or a size class.

. TRBJ2-7 . TRBV19 13 CASSRASFEEQYF TGTGCCAGTAGTAGGGCTTCCTTCGAGGAGCAGTACTTC
. TRBJ2-3 . TRBV4-2 15 CASRAEQGSTDTQYF TGTGCCAGCAGGGCTGAACAGGGCAGCACAGATACGCAGTATTTT
TRBD1 TRBJ2-2 . TRBV24-1 16 CATSRSGTGHAGELFF TGTGCCACCAGCCGTAGTGGGACAGGGCATGCCGGGGAGCTGTTTTTT
. TRBJ1-3 . TRBV19 12 CASMGVGNTIYF TGTGCCAGTATGGGGGTTGGAAACACCATATATTTT
TRBD2 TRBJ2-7 . TRBV3-1/TRBV3-2 13 CASSEVAGNEQYF TGTGCCAGCAGCGAAGTAGCGGGAAACGAGCAGTACTTC
. TRBJ2-3 . TRBV5-1 15 CASSLGSGITDTQYF TGCGCCAGCAGCTTGGGCTCGGGTATCACAGATACGCAGTATTTT
TRBD1 TRBJ1-1 . TRBV7-8 13 CASSLLQGREAFF TGTGCCAGCAGCTTACTACAGGGGCGTGAAGCTTTCTTT
. TRBJ1-3 . TRBV3-1/TRBV3-2 14 CASSQGSEGNTIYF TGTGCCAGCAGCCAAGGATCGGAGGGAAACACCATATATTTT
. TRBJ1-2 . TRBV28 14 CASRDSGAGYGYTF TGTGCCAGCAGGGACTCGGGGGCGGGCTACGGCTACACCTTC
. TRBJ1-4 . TRBV7-9 16 CASSLLNGPPNEKLFF TGTGCCAGCAGCTTGCTCAATGGTCCCCCTAATGAAAAACTGTTTTTT
. TRBJ2-7 . TRBV29-1 10 CSVVSTEQYF TGCAGCGTTGTGTCGACCGAGCAGTACTTC
. TRBJ1-3 . TRBV6-1 13 CASSERSGNTIYF TGTGCCAGCAGTGAACGCTCTGGAAACACCATATATTTT
. TRBJ2-5 . TRBV7-6 16 CASSLEGPVKGETQYF TGTGCCAGCAGCTTAGAGGGCCCAGTCAAGGGTGAGACCCAGTACTTC
TRBD1 TRBJ1-3 . TRBV6-5 15 CASSSGQVLGNTIYF TGTGCCAGCAGTTCGGGACAGGTCCTCGGAAACACCATATATTTT
. TRBJ2-6 . TRBV30 13 CAWRRTGANVLTF TGTGCCTGGAGACGGACTGGGGCCAACGTCCTGACTTTC
. TRBJ1-2 . TRBV28 13 CASIGGALYGYTF TGTGCCAGCATCGGGGGGGCGCTTTATGGCTACACCTTC
. TRBJ2-5 . TRBV13 15 CASSETGTPKGTQYF TGTGCCAGCAGCGAAACCGGGACTCCGAAGGGGACCCAGTACTTC
TRBD2 TRBJ2-4 . TRBV11-2 11 CATQAGIIQYF TGTGCCACCCAAGCGGGGATCATTCAGTACTTC
. TRBJ1-1 . TRBV7-9 16 CASSLDSGVVNTEAFF TGTGCCAGCAGCCTCGACTCGGGGGTGGTGAACACTGAAGCTTTCTTT
TRBD2 TRBJ2-7 once TRBV19 15 CASSIPLAATYEQYF TGTGCCAGTAGTATACCCCTAGCGGCTACCTACGAGCAGTACTTC
. TRBJ1-6 . TRBV24-1 14 CATSDSRTGSPLHF TGTGCCACCAGTGATTCGAGGACTGGATCACCCCTCCACTTT
. TRBJ2-7 . TRBV20-1 10 CSAIRTEQYF TGCAGTGCTATAAGGACCGAGCAGTACTTC
. TRBJ1-4 . TRBV3-1/TRBV3-2 13 CASTQGQDEKLFF TGTGCCAGCACGCAGGGGCAAGATGAAAAACTGTTTTTT
TRBD1 TRBJ2-1 . TRBV7-8 15 CASSERTGNPGEQFF TGTGCCAGCAGCGAGAGGACAGGGAACCCCGGTGAGCAGTTCTTC
. TRBJ2-7 . TRBV5-1 13 CASSPQGYYEQYF TGCGCCAGCAGCCCCCAGGGATACTACGAGCAGTACTTC
. TRBJ2-1 . TRBV10-3 16 CAISERGASSYNEQFF TGTGCCATCAGTGAGAGGGGGGCAAGCTCCTACAATGAGCAGTTCTTC
. TRBJ2-7 . TRBV19 15 CASSIGILTSYEQYF TGTGCCAGTAGTATCGGTATACTAACCTCCTACGAGCAGTACTTC
TRBD2 TRBJ2-3 . TRBV6-4 15 CASSALSGRTDTQYF TGTGCCAGCAGTGCCCTTAGCGGGAGAACAGATACGCAGTATTTT
. TRBJ2-3 . TRBV11-1 13 CASSFHITDTQYF TGTGCCAGCAGCTTTCACATCACAGATACGCAGTATTTT
. TRBJ1-6 . TRBV5-1 15 CASSLGTGTNSPLHF TGCGCCAGCAGCTTGGGTACAGGGACAAATTCACCCCTCCACTTT
TRBD1 TRBJ1-1 . TRBV7-9 15 CASNPGQGANTEAFF TGTGCCAGCAACCCGGGACAGGGGGCGAACACTGAAGCTTTCTTT
. TRBJ2-1 . TRBV7-2 16 CASSPNADPNLDEQFF TGTGCCAGCAGCCCAAACGCGGACCCTAATTTGGATGAGCAGTTCTTC
TRBD2 TRBJ2-1 . TRBV5-1 19 CASSSAGTSGRSSYNEQFF TGCGCCAGCAGCTCGGCCGGGACTAGCGGGAGAAGCTCCTACAATGAGCAGTTCTTC
. TRBJ2-1 . TRBV2 18 CASNKEVWGSLRGNEQFF TGTGCCAGCAATAAAGAAGTATGGGGTAGCCTCAGAGGTAATGAGCAGTTCTTC
. TRBJ2-5 . TRBV5-8 14 CASSHRLREKTQYF TGTGCCAGCAGCCACCGTCTCAGGGAAAAGACCCAGTACTTC
. TRBJ1-2 once TRBV5-3 15 CARSLAAGAFYGYTF TGTGCCAGAAGCCTCGCAGCGGGGGCCTTCTATGGCTACACCTTC
. TRBJ1-2 . TRBV9 13 CASSETANYGYTF TGTGCCAGCAGCGAGACAGCTAACTATGGCTACACCTTC
TRBD2 TRBJ2-7 once TRBV3-1/TRBV3-2 20 CASRRDLDCLLSGRGYEQYF TGTGCCAGCAGGCGAGACTTAGATTGCCTTTTGTCAGGGAGGGGCTACGAGCAGTACTTC
TRBD2 TRBJ2-2 . TRBV11-3 15 CASSPSGTNTGELFF TGTGCCAGCAGCCCGAGCGGGACGAACACCGGGGAGCTGTTTTTT
. TRBJ2-5 . TRBV2 11 CASSEEETQYF TGTGCCAGCAGTGAAGAAGAGACCCAGTACTTC
. TRBJ1-5 . TRBV19 15 CASSIVQGGSQPQHF TGTGCCAGTAGTATAGTCCAAGGGGGTAGCCAGCCCCAGCATTTT
TRBD1 TRBJ1-2 . TRBV7-6 16 CASSFGGQGEDYGYTF TGTGCCAGCAGCTTCGGAGGACAGGGGGAGGACTATGGCTACACCTTC
TRBD2 TRBJ2-1 . TRBV19 19 CASSSSGTSGWRSYNEQFF TGTGCCAGTAGTTCGTCCGGGACTAGCGGCTGGAGATCCTACAATGAGCAGTTCTTC